The 31 T cell receptor beta chains given below trace back to one sample, sequenced in a study of Graves' ophthalmopathy and Graves' hyperthyroidism (dated by TCRdb to the late 2010s). Sequencing used an Illumina HiSeq 2000. For repertoire sequencing, TCR beta CDR3 regions were amplified from RNA transcripts. HTBI primers and the Qiagen OneStep RT-PCR kit were used in a first-round RT-PCR, which was followed by a second-round multiplex PCR, size selection and purification. TCRdb ran its own pipeline on the public reads, namely fastp trimming at Q25 and MiXCR clone calling, and kept in-frame beta chains. One record per CDR3 amino acid sequence lists the most common genes and DNA. The sample table holds under 350,000 distinct CDR3 sequences, of which roughly 17% were seen once. More than 9% of the sample is held by the ten biggest clonotypes. Sequencing was carried out using peripheral blood. The receptors come from an adult man with Graves' ophthalmopathy.

The genes are TRBV11-2 and TRBJ2-2; D is possibly TRBD2 (6 bases). The ends were cut back, 6 bases at V and 0 bases at J, with 14 bases in the middle. The CDR3 loop spans 16 amino acids. CDR1 SGHAT and CDR2 FQNNGV come from the germline V gene. The DNA for the CDR3 is TGTGCCAGCAGTTCTGGGACTGTAACGAACACCGGGGAGCTGTTTTTT. Its translation is CASSSGTVTNTGELFF.

This rearrangement joins TRBV20-1 to TRBJ2-5; 7 bases are a match to TRBD2. After removal of 5 bases from V and 0 bases from J, the junction contained 6 bases not matched to a gene. The CDR3 covers 14 residues. Germline V gives CDR1 DFQATT, CDR2 SNEGSKA (reference sequence). The CDR3 protein is CSAPRDYNQETQYF. DNA of the CDR3: TGCAGTGCTCCCAGGGACTATAACCAAGAGACCCAGTACTTC.

This clonotype was picked up many times. The chain links TRBV7-3 to TRBJ2-2, with D maybe TRBD2 (8 bases). Germline V gene sequence: CDR1 SGHTA, CDR2 FQGTGA. This CDR3 comprises 16 residues. The V and J ends lost 6 bases and 7 bases respectively, with 21 bases between them. In nucleotides, the CDR3 is TGTGCCAGCAGTCCCAGGGGACTAGGGACAGTCGGGGAGCTGTTTTTT. It specifies CASSPRGLGTVGELFF.

The J gene is TRBJ2-2, the V gene TRBV6-2 or TRBV6-3; a possible D gene is TRBD2 (5 bases). V lost 4 bases, J lost 7 bases, and 16 bases lay in between. Germline V gene sequence: CDR1 MNHEY, CDR2 SVGEGT. This CDR3 spans 15 amino acids. As DNA, the CDR3 is TGTGCCAGCAGTTTGCCAGCGGATCGTGGCGGGGAGCTGTTTTTT. Amino acid sequence: CASSLPADRGGELFF.

This clonotype was recorded many times. The V call is TRBV19, the J call TRBJ1-5, with 7 nucleotides matching TRBD1. The CDR3 loop spans 15 amino acids. The V gene's germline CDR1 is LNHDA and CDR2 SQIVND (reference sequence). Trimming at V came to 7 bases and at J to 3 bases, leaving 9 bases not matched to a gene. The CDR3 DNA reads TGTGCCAGTACCACCCGGACAGGACACAATCAGCCCCAGCATTTT. Amino acids: CASTTRTGHNQPQHF.

This clonotype was observed at least ten times. The chain is built from TRBV6-2 or TRBV6-3 and TRBJ2-7; the match to TRBD2 covers 11 bases. Germline assignment: CDR1 MNHEY and CDR2 SVGEGT. V dropped 2 bases and J dropped 3; count of bases not matched to a gene: 18. The CDR3 runs 20 residues. The CDR3 loop reads CASSYGWLSGRAGLFYEQYF. CDR3 in DNA: TGTGCCAGCAGTTACGGATGGCTTAGCGGGAGGGCCGGGCTGTTCTACGAGCAGTACTTC.

This clonotype was counted between two and nine times. A much larger clone differs from this one at a single base, so this may be a read error. The rearrangement uses TRBV6-4 and TRBJ2-2, with 13 positions matching TRBD2. Trimming at V came to 10 bases and at J to 7 bases, leaving 12 bases not matched to a gene. CDR3 size: 16 residues. Looked up from germline, CDR1 is MRHNA and CDR2 is SNTAGT. In DNA form, the CDR3 reads TGTGCCACCCACGGACTAGCGGGAGTTCGGGGCGGGGAGCTGTTTTTT. Translating it yields CATHGLAGVRGGELFF.

This clonotype was detected ten times or more. The rearrangement links TRBV4-1 to TRBJ2-7, with a tentative D call TRBD1 (5 bases). V dropped 2 bases and J dropped 7 bases, with 15 bases sitting between them. Germline V gene sequence: CDR1 MGHRA, CDR2 YSYEKL. CDR3 length: 14 residues. CDR3 amino acids: CASSQHIQGGEQYF. For the CDR3, the DNA is TGCGCCAGCAGCCAACATATCCAGGGTGGGGAGCAGTACTTC.

This clonotype was observed many times. The genes are TRBV7-2 and TRBJ1-1, with 8 bases aligning to TRBD1. Germline CDR1 reads SGHTA; CDR2 reads FQGNSA. V shed 4 bases, J shed 11 bases, and the junction held 12 bases outside the gene matches. This CDR3 is 14 amino acids long. CDR3 sequence (DNA): TGTGCCAGCAGCTCGCCCGACAGGGGAGTAGGGGCTTTCTTT. Translating it yields CASSSPDRGVGAFF. The complete variable domain, with remaining parts taken from reference TRBV7-2 and TRBJ1-1, reads GAGVSQSPSNKVTEKGKDVELRCDPISGHTALYWYRQSLGQGLEFLIYFQGNSAPDKSGLPSDRFSAERTGGSVSTLTIQRTQQEDSAVYLCASSSPDRGVGAFFGQGTRLTVV.

This clonotype was counted many times. This rearrangement joins TRBV27 to TRBJ2-7; 9 nucleotides agree with TRBD2. The CDR3 has 16 residues. Germline values: CDR1 MNHEY, CDR2 SMNVEV (reference sequence). The V gene end was trimmed by 6 bases and the J gene end by 6 bases; junction bases not matched to a gene: 15. This chain's CDR3 is CASSPSSLAGSGEQYF. The CDR3, as DNA: TGTGCCAGCAGCCCGTCTAGTCTAGCGGGATCAGGCGAGCAGTACTTC.

This clonotype was counted at least ten times. V gene TRBV20-1 combines with J gene TRBJ1-5, with D maybe TRBD1 (5 bases). The ends were cut back, 6 bases at V and 2 bases at J, with 17 bases in the middle. CDR3 length: 15 residues. Germline lookup yields CDR1 DFQATT and CDR2 SNEGSKA (reference sequence). CDR3 region: CSASRTRTGNQPQHF. For the CDR3, the DNA is TGCAGTGCAAGTCGGACACGGACGGGCAATCAGCCCCAGCATTTT.

This clonotype was detected a few times. The chain uses TRBV30 and TRBJ2-7, with no clear D. Germline loops: CDR1 GTSNPN, CDR2 SVGIG (reference sequence). CDR3 length: 11 residues. Trimming pared 4 bases from V and 2 bases from J, leaving 6 bases between. Here the CDR3 reads CAWTQTYEQYF. In DNA form, the CDR3 reads TGTGCCTGGACACAGACCTACGAGCAGTACTTC.

In its sample, this clonotype was seen many times. The J gene is TRBJ2-7, the V gene TRBV6-5; TRBD1 might be the D (6 bases). The CDR3 is 17 residues long. V shed 1 base and J shed 1 base, with 17 bases lying between them. Germline loops: CDR1 MNHEY, CDR2 SVGAGI. In DNA form, the CDR3 reads TGTGCCAGCAGTTACTACCCGCGACAGGATTCTTCCTACGAGCAGTACTTC. It translates to CASSYYPRQDSSYEQYF.

This clonotype was seen at least ten times. This sequence joins TRBV27 and TRBJ2-7; 12 nucleotides match TRBD2. The CDR3 has 16 residues. V shed 6 bases, J shed 0 bases, and the junction held 6 bases outside the gene matches. CDR1 is MNHEY and CDR2 is SMNVEV in the germline V gene (reference sequence). CDR3 protein: CASRVLAGGDSYEQYF. DNA of the CDR3: TGTGCCAGCAGGGTCCTAGCGGGGGGGGACTCCTACGAGCAGTACTTC.

J is TRBJ2-5 and V is TRBV11-2; 7 nucleotides align to TRBD2. Germline V lookup: CDR1 SGHAT, CDR2 FQNNGV. The CDR3 runs to 16 residues. Trimming cost V 0 bases and J 4 bases; bases outside gene matches: 8. The DNA of the CDR3 is TGTGCCAGCAGCTTAGAAGCTAGTGGGAGGGGAGAGACCCAGTACTTC. Translation: CASSLEASGRGETQYF.

This clonotype was seen repeatedly, ten times or more. The J gene is TRBJ1-3, the V gene TRBV10-3, with D possibly being TRBD1 (6 bases). This CDR3 has 14 residues. Germline V lookup: CDR1 ENHRY, CDR2 SYGVKD. V shed 5 bases and J shed 4 bases, with 12 bases lying between them. The CDR3 reads CAISRGIEGNTIYF. The CDR3 DNA is TGTGCCATCAGTAGGGGGATAGAAGGAAACACCATATATTTT.

The V and J genes are TRBV27 and TRBJ1-6, with D perhaps TRBD1 (5 bases). Germline CDR1 and CDR2: MNHEY and SMNVEV (reference sequence). V dropped 5 bases and J dropped 7 bases, with 18 bases sitting between them. The CDR3 spans 16 residues. The CDR3: CASSPAGQAINSPLHF. The CDR3, as DNA: TGTGCCAGCAGTCCGGCGGGGCAGGCGATCAATTCACCCCTCCACTTT.

This clonotype was observed at least ten times. The V call is TRBV6-2 or TRBV6-3, the J call TRBJ1-1, with D uncertain. V was shortened by 5 bases and J by 1 base, with 14 bases between the two germline ends. Germline V lookup: CDR1 MNHEY, CDR2 SVGEGT. The CDR3 has 15 amino acids. This CDR3 is CASSDLGLRNTEAFF. In nucleotides, the CDR3 is TGTGCCAGCAGTGATCTGGGATTACGGAACACTGAAGCTTTCTTT.

This clonotype was picked up many times. V gene TRBV12-3 or TRBV12-4 combines with J gene TRBJ2-5; 11 bases are shared with TRBD2. V shed 6 bases, J shed 5 bases, and the junction held 8 bases outside the gene matches. CDR3 size: 15 residues. CDR3: CASRSSGGAGETQYF. The CDR3 bases are TGTGCCAGCAGAAGTAGCGGGGGGGCAGGGGAGACCCAGTACTTC.

This clonotype was counted ten times or more. V and J are TRBV6-1 and TRBJ1-5; tentatively, D is TRBD1 (5 bases). CDR1 and CDR2 from the germline V gene are MNHNS and SASEGT. The CDR3 length is 13 residues. With 6 bases removed from V and 4 bases from J, the gap between germline ends came to 10 bases. The CDR3 DNA follows: TGTGCCAGCAGCCCAGGGATGAATCAGCCCCAGCATTTT. Protein sequence: CASSPGMNQPQHF.

Worth noting for this clonotype: Mismatch with germline at one junction end may stem from a read error. V gene TRBV10-3 combines with J gene TRBJ1-2, with D possibly TRBD1 on 5 matching bases. Germline CDR1 is ENHRY and CDR2 is SYGVKD. The CDR3 sequence is 12 residues long. Here the CDR3 DNA reads TGTGCCAGCTCCCCGGGACGCTATGGCTACTCCTTC. This codes for CASSPGRYGYSF.

This clonotype was seen at least ten times. The V call is TRBV10-3, the J call TRBJ2-2; possible D gene TRBD1, 6 bases. V lost 11 bases and J lost 4, with 17 bases in between. CDR1 and CDR2 from the germline V gene are ENHRY and SYGVKD. The CDR3 runs to 14 residues. The CDR3 DNA reads TGTGCCTCAGAGGCAGGGGTTAGCACCGGGGAGCTGTTTTTT. Translation: CASEAGVSTGELFF.

This clonotype came up a few times. The V gene is TRBV7-2, the J gene TRBJ2-7; TRBD2 aligns across 8 bases. Trimming at V came to 3 bases and at J to 2 bases, leaving 6 bases not matched to a gene. Germline assignment: CDR1 SGHTA and CDR2 FQGNSA. This CDR3 region has 15 residues. The CDR3 is CASSLEGTRTYEQYF. The CDR3 DNA is TGTGCCAGCAGCTTGGAGGGGACTAGGACCTACGAGCAGTACTTC.

This clonotype was observed many times. J is TRBJ2-5 and V is TRBV15, with 12 bases aligning to TRBD2. This CDR3 has 17 amino acids. The junction had 11 bases not matched to a gene; V was cut back by 2 bases and J by 7 bases. Germline assignment: CDR1 LNHNV and CDR2 YYDKDF (reference sequence). The CDR3 is CATSRNRLAGAHLTQYF. DNA of the CDR3: TGTGCCACCAGCAGAAACCGACTAGCGGGGGCCCACTTGACCCAGTACTTC.

In this sample, this clonotype turned up many times. This chain links TRBV11-2 with TRBJ1-1; D remains ambiguous. Trimming took off 0 bases at V and 3 bases at J, with 11 bases between the two ends. This CDR3 region has 15 residues. CDR1 SGHAT and CDR2 FQNNGV come from the germline V gene. DNA for the CDR3: TGTGCCAGCAGCTTAGAAATATTGCGGGACACTGAAGCTTTCTTT. Translating it yields CASSLEILRDTEAFF.

This clonotype qualifies as medium-sized. The J gene is TRBJ2-5, the V gene TRBV15; possibly TRBD2 for D (5 bases). Germline V gives CDR1 LNHNV, CDR2 YYDKDF (reference sequence). The CDR3 has 13 residues. V was pared by 5 bases and J by 5 bases, with 12 bases between. CDR3 DNA sequence: TGTGCCACCAGCGAGCTAGCCGGGGAGACCCAGTACTTC. It translates to CATSELAGETQYF.

At least ten counts were recorded for this clonotype. The V and J genes are TRBV11-2 and TRBJ2-7; 9 nucleotides agree with TRBD2. CDR1 is SGHAT, CDR2 FQNNGV, per germline. This CDR3 has 16 residues. J lost 2 bases, V lost 0 bases, and 5 bases had no gene match. For the CDR3, the DNA is TGTGCCAGCAGCTTAGATCGGGCTAGCGGGACCTACGAGCAGTACTTC. Translating it yields CASSLDRASGTYEQYF.

Ten or more counts support this clonotype. This rearrangement joins TRBV5-1 to TRBJ2-5, with 13 bases identical to TRBD2. CDR1 and CDR2 from the germline V gene are SGHRS and YFSETQ. The CDR3 is made up of 15 amino acids. Losses at the gene ends were 0 bases for V and 4 bases for J; bases not matched to a gene: 0. CDR3 DNA: TGCGCCAGCAGCTTGGGGACTAGCGGGGGAGAGACCCAGTACTTC. Its translation: CASSLGTSGGETQYF.

This clonotype was seen repeatedly, ten times or more. The V and J genes are TRBV5-1 and TRBJ1-2, with D perhaps TRBD1 (6 bases). V lost 4 bases to trimming and J lost 8 bases, with 24 bases between them. In germline, CDR1 is SGHRS, CDR2 YFSETQ. This CDR3 comprises 16 residues. CDR3 amino acids: CASSPGAHPGAGGYTF. The DNA of the CDR3 is TGCGCCAGCAGCCCGGGGGCCCACCCGGGGGCGGGCGGCTACACCTTC.

This clonotype has ten or more counts. V gene TRBV28 combines with J gene TRBJ2-7, with D perhaps being TRBD1 or TRBD2 (6 bases each). Trimming took off 6 bases at V and 1 base at J, with 16 bases between the two ends. The CDR3 consists of 15 residues. CDR1 and CDR2 (germline): MDHEN, SYDVKM. The CDR3: CASRAPRDKSYEQYF. CDR3 nucleotides: TGTGCCAGCAGGGCACCGCGGGACAAATCCTACGAGCAGTACTTC.

In this sample, this clonotype turned up many times. The J gene is TRBJ1-1, the V gene TRBV12-3 or TRBV12-4; a possible D gene is TRBD1 (5 bases). V was cut by 7 bases and J by 3 bases, with 12 bases left in between. This CDR3 is 13 amino acids long. Here the CDR3 DNA reads TGTGCCAGCACCCAGGGCACCTACACTGAAGCTTTCTTT. Its translation is CASTQGTYTEAFF.